This T cell receptor beta chain was identified during a study of molecular identifiers for immune sequencing clone quantification. Study-level points and caveats: Underestimation of highly expanded clone sizes could arise where identical TCR molecules share a barcode.

Previously published methods and listed TCR primers were used for the bulk TCR libraries. TCRdb independently ran MiXCR on the PCR reads; one entry per CDR3 protein. The sample carries some 320,000 distinct CDR3 sequences, roughly a quarter recorded once. V dropped 5 bases and J dropped 6 bases, with 13 bases sitting between them. This CDR3 contains 13 residues. Germline values: CDR1 MNHEY, CDR2 SVGEGT. This clonotype occurred once. Antigen: not known. The chain uses TRBV6-2 or TRBV6-3 and TRBJ1-1; D gene unclear. Source material: naive CD8+ T cells from blood, with Jurkat cell RNA spiked in. The sample's subset: FACS-sorted CD8+CD4-CCR7+CD45RA+ naive T cells. The receptor was isolated from a human donor in good health. Some libraries in this study had Jurkat cell RNA spiked in. CDR3 residues: CASSTSGLAEAFF. The CDR3 region has the DNA TGTGCCAGCAGTACTTCTGGATTGGCTGAAGCTTTCTTT.